The 28 T cell receptor beta chains listed next were all sequenced from one sample in a study of T cell changes during pregnancy in multiple sclerosis. Sequenced by immunoSEQ multiplex PCR; TCRdb stores in-frame clones only, minus some. The sample shows 43,000 or so clones, roughly 90% of them seen only once. The sample consisted of peripheral blood, taken in the first trimester of pregnancy. These receptors originate from a female donor with multiple sclerosis, enrolled in a pregnancy study.

CDR3 protein: CASRWTGQGDTEAFF. CDR3 in DNA: TGCGCCAGCAGGTGGACGGGACAGGGGGACACTGAAGCTTTCTTT. This sequence joins TRBV5-1 and TRBJ1-1, with TRBD1 matching over 11 bases. Germline assignment: CDR1 SGHRS and CDR2 YFSETQ. The CDR3 is 15 amino acids. With 5 bases clipped from V and 3 bases from J, the junction kept 6 bases outside the gene matches.

In its sample, this clone was seen a few times. This chain connects TRBV6-4 to TRBJ1-5, with a weak D call TRBD1 (5 bases). The CDR3 has 15 amino acids. V lost 0 bases, J lost 1 base, and 7 bases lay in between. Germline CDR1 reads MRHNA; CDR2 reads SNTAGT. As DNA, the CDR3 is TGTGCCAGCAGTGACTCTGGGGGGAGCAATCAGCCCCAGCATTTT. Amino acid sequence: CASSDSGGSNQPQHF.

In this sample, this clone turned up once. J is TRBJ2-7 and V is TRBV4-2, with a weak D call TRBD2 (5 bases). The CDR3 loop spans 17 amino acids. Germline V gives CDR1 LGHNA, CDR2 YNFKEQ. The V gene lost 1 base and the J gene lost 4 bases, with 20 bases spanning the gap. CDR3 amino acids: CASSQVLLTRNLYEQYF. The CDR3 bases are TGTGCCAGCAGCCAAGTCCTCCTTACTAGAAACCTTTACGAGCAGTACTTC.

This clone has only a few counts. This chain links TRBV5-6 with TRBJ2-5; TRBD2 matches 8 bases. The CDR3 contains 16 residues. With 4 bases clipped from V and 5 bases from J, the junction kept 13 bases outside the gene matches. Per the germline V gene, CDR1 is SGHDT and CDR2 is YYEEEE. In DNA form, the CDR3 reads TGTGCCAGCAGCGGACGAAACGGGGGGGCCTATGAGACCCAGTACTTC. Translation: CASSGRNGGAYETQYF.

The V gene is TRBV4-2, the J gene TRBJ2-3, with a tentative D call TRBD1 (5 bases). Looked up from germline, CDR1 is LGHNA and CDR2 is YNFKEQ. The CDR3 totals 16 residues. Trimming pared 4 bases from V and 2 bases from J, leaving 16 bases between. The CDR3 DNA reads TGTGCCAGCAGCCCCCATGGGGCGGCATACACAGATACGCAGTATTTT. It codes for CASSPHGAAYTDTQYF.

This chain links TRBV4-3 with TRBJ2-3, with 7 bases lining up with TRBD1. The length of the CDR3 is 18 residues. J gave up 3 bases and V 4 bases, and 16 bases lay outside the gene matches. Germline V gives CDR1 LGHNA, CDR2 YSLEER. The CDR3, as DNA: TGCGCCAGCAGCCGCCTTCCTCAGGGGGAAACTGGGACAGATACGCAGTATTTT. Translating it yields CASSRLPQGETGTDTQYF.

The rearrangement joins TRBV5-1 to TRBJ1-3; possible D gene TRBD1, 5 bases. Germline V gene sequence: CDR1 SGHRS, CDR2 YFSETQ. Trimming removed 0 bases at V and 3 bases at J, with 10 bases between. This CDR3 contains 15 residues. The CDR3 nucleotides are TGCGCCAGCAGCTTGGATAGGGGCATTGGAAACACCATATATTTT. This sequence encodes CASSLDRGIGNTIYF. Complete variable domain (other parts from reference TRBV5-1 and TRBJ1-3): KAGVTQTPRYLIKTRGQQVTLSCSPISGHRSVSWYQQTPGQGLQFLFEYFSETQRNKGNFPGRFSGRQFSNSRSEMNVSTLELGDSALYLCASSLDRGIGNTIYFGEGSWLTVV.

The CDR3 loop is CASGGKGSSYNSPLHF. DNA for the CDR3: TGTGCCAGCGGAGGGAAGGGGTCCTCCTATAATTCACCCCTCCACTTT. The V gene is TRBV2, the J gene TRBJ1-6, with D tentatively TRBD1 (5 bases). Per the germline V gene, CDR1 is SNHLY and CDR2 is FYNNEI. The CDR3 sequence is 16 residues long. Trimming removed 8 bases at V and 0 bases at J, with 14 bases between.

This sequence joins TRBV4-1 and TRBJ1-3; 8 nucleotides agree with TRBD1. The V gene's germline CDR1 is MGHRA and CDR2 YSYEKL. This CDR3 is 20 amino acids long. The V gene end was trimmed by 2 bases and the J gene end by 0 bases; junction bases not matched to a gene: 15. CDR3 in DNA: TGCGCCAGCAGCCAACAACCTCGACAGGGGCCAAGAAGCTCTGGAAACACCATATATTTT. Its translation: CASSQQPRQGPRSSGNTIYF.

The V call is TRBV5-1, the J call TRBJ2-3; 11 bases are a match to TRBD2. The CDR3 is 16 residues long. CDR1 is SGHRS and CDR2 is YFSETQ in the germline V gene. Trimming took 7 bases from V and 5 from J; bases not matched to a gene: 12. For the CDR3, the DNA is TGCGCCAGCTACAATAGCGGGGGGGCCGGTGGAGATACGCAGTATTTT. The encoded protein is CASYNSGGAGGDTQYF.

The V call is TRBV21-1, the J call TRBJ1-1; TRBD1 reflects the table's D call only, with no check against the DNA. TRBV21-1 represents a pseudogene. The CDR3 is 14 residues long. CDR3 region: CASTPGCSNTEAFF. The CDR3, as DNA: TGTGCCAGCACGCCAGGGTGTTCGAACACTGAAGCTTTCTTT.

CDR3 nucleotides: TGTGCCAGCAGTGAAGCAATCTGGACTCAACTCGAAGCTTTCTTT. Translating it yields CASSEAIWTQLEAFF. This chain joins TRBV6-1 and TRBJ1-1; D not resolved. From germline, CDR1 is MNHNS and CDR2 SASEGT. Trimming shortened V by 0 bases and J by 8 bases, and 16 bases separated the two germline ends. This CDR3 spans 15 amino acids.

This rearrangement joins TRBV5-8 to TRBJ2-3; 7 bases map to TRBD1. The trim removed 3 bases at V and 5 bases at J, leaving 6 bases unmatched. This CDR3 spans 14 amino acids. Per the germline V gene, CDR1 is SGHTS and CDR2 is YDEGEE. The CDR3 DNA reads TGTGCCAGCAGCTCACCAACAGGGGTAGATACGCAGTATTTT. This sequence encodes CASSSPTGVDTQYF.

The chain joins TRBV4-1 to TRBJ2-3; perhaps TRBD2 as D (6 bases). CDR1 and CDR2 from the germline V gene are MGHRA and YSYEKL. The CDR3 spans 12 residues. V was pared by 3 bases and J by 11 bases, with 12 bases between. CDR3 nucleotides: TGCGCCAGCAGCCAGACCGGGACTTGGCAGTATTTT. As protein: CASSQTGTWQYF.

This clone was observed a handful of times. This chain connects TRBV4-1 to TRBJ1-6, with D perhaps TRBD1 (6 bases). This CDR3 has 15 amino acids. Trimming removed 2 bases at V and 14 bases at J, with 19 bases between. Germline loops: CDR1 MGHRA, CDR2 YSYEKL. The CDR3 DNA reads TGCGCCAGCAGCCAACGACAGGAGCAGTTTTCGGCCCTCCACTTT. Encoded protein: CASSQRQEQFSALHF.

This clone was counted a single time. The rearrangement links TRBV10-3 to TRBJ2-5; TRBD2 agrees at 10 bases. Germline CDR1 reads ENHRY; CDR2 reads SYGVKD. J lost 5 bases, V lost 6 bases, and 3 bases had no gene match. CDR3 length: 13 residues. CDR3 nucleotide sequence: TGTGCCATCAGGGGGACTAGCGCGGAGACCCAGTACTTC. Protein sequence: CAIRGTSAETQYF.

The V and J genes are TRBV7-8 and TRBJ1-6; 7 nucleotides align to TRBD1. After removal of 6 bases from V and 4 bases from J, the junction contained 3 bases not matched to a gene. Germline V CDR1 and CDR2: SGHVS, FQNEAQ. CDR3 length: 14 amino acids. The CDR3 spells CASRLGQYNSPLHF. The CDR3 bases are TGTGCCAGCAGGCTGGGACAGTATAATTCACCCCTCCACTTT.

This clone was counted between two and nine times. The chain joins TRBV27 to TRBJ1-5, with D maybe TRBD1 (6 bases). Germline CDR1 reads MNHEY; CDR2 reads SMNVEV (reference sequence). V lost 5 bases, J lost 6 bases, and 14 bases lay in between. There are 14 residues in the CDR3. DNA for the CDR3: TGTGCCAGCAGTCCCCGACAGGCGGGTCAGCCCCAGCATTTT. Encoded protein: CASSPRQAGQPQHF.

The CDR3 region is CASSVGLAENTGELFF. The CDR3 DNA is TGTGCCAGCAGCGTAGGACTAGCGGAGAACACCGGGGAGCTGTTTTTT. V is TRBV9 and J is TRBJ2-2, with 9 nucleotides matching TRBD2. The CDR3 has 16 amino acids. After removal of 0 bases from V and 1 base from J, the junction contained 1 base not matched to a gene. Germline-derived CDR1 and CDR2 are SGDLS and YYNGEE.

The CDR3 bases are TGTGCCAGAAGCTCCCCGGGACAGGGCTCCTACGAGCAGTACTTC. Protein sequence: CARSSPGQGSYEQYF. The J gene is TRBJ2-7, the V gene TRBV5-3; TRBD1 matches at 9 bases. TRBV5-3 is labeled an ORF, and its function is uncertain. This CDR3 contains 15 residues. Losses at the gene ends were 3 bases for V and 0 bases for J; bases not matched to a gene: 4.

V and J are TRBV7-9 and TRBJ2-1; D uncertain. CDR3 length: 14 amino acids. Per germline, CDR1 SEHNR and CDR2 FQNEAQ (reference sequence). V lost 3 bases and J lost 0, with 6 bases in between. The CDR3: CASSFYSSYNEQFF. CDR3 nucleotide sequence: TGTGCCAGCAGCTTCTATAGCTCCTACAATGAGCAGTTCTTC.

The chain has TRBV11-2 and TRBJ2-1; D is perhaps TRBD2 (7 bases). This CDR3 region has 16 residues. The V and J ends lost 5 bases and 7 bases respectively, with 21 bases between them. The germline gives CDR1 SGHAT, CDR2 FQNNGV. CDR3 nucleotide sequence: TGTGCCAGCAGCCCAAGGGGGGGGAGCATCGGAAATGAGCAGTTCTTC. This encodes CASSPRGGSIGNEQFF.

Concerning this clone: The same CDR3 arises from other DNA sequences in this sample as well. This chain uses TRBV5-1 with TRBJ2-7; 11 nucleotides align to TRBD2. Losses at the gene ends were 4 bases for V and 1 base for J; bases not matched to a gene: 4. Per germline, CDR1 SGHRS and CDR2 YFSETQ. The CDR3 length is 15 residues. CDR3 loop: CASSLAGGRSYEQYF. The CDR3 DNA reads as TGCGCCAGCAGCCTAGCGGGGGGAAGGTCCTACGAGCAGTACTTC.

The V and J genes are TRBV9 and TRBJ2-3; 8 bases line up with TRBD2. Germline CDR1 and CDR2: SGDLS and YYNGEE. The V gene end was trimmed by 3 bases and the J gene end by 4 bases; junction bases not matched to a gene: 16. This CDR3 has 18 residues. CDR3 loop: CASSGSGLRGAGADTQYF. In DNA, the CDR3 is TGTGCCAGCAGCGGGTCGGGGTTGCGGGGGGCGGGGGCAGATACGCAGTATTTT.

The chain recombines TRBV7-9 with TRBJ1-6; TRBD1 matches 8 bases. V trimming: 4 bases; J trimming: 7 bases; junction bases outside the gene matches: 12. The CDR3 totals 17 residues. CDR1 and CDR2 from the germline V gene are SEHNR and FQNEAQ (reference sequence). The CDR3 DNA is TGTGCCAGCAGCTCCATACCGCGAGACAGGGGAAATTCACCCCTCCACTTT. This codes for CASSSIPRDRGNSPLHF.

The chain is built from TRBV30 and TRBJ1-6, with unresolved D. The V gene lost 1 base and the J gene lost 9 bases, with 13 bases spanning the gap. CDR3 size: 14 residues. Germline V CDR1 and CDR2: GTSNPN, SVGIG (reference sequence). CDR3 protein: CAWSEVGAGSPLHF. CDR3 nucleotide sequence: TGTGCCTGGAGTGAGGTCGGTGCAGGTTCACCCCTCCACTTT.

The CDR3 coding sequence is TGCGCCAGCAGCTTGCCCCCTACAGGGGTGTACACAGATACGCAGTATTTT. This sequence encodes CASSLPPTGVYTDTQYF. This sequence joins TRBV5-1 and TRBJ2-3; 7 bases line up with TRBD1. Germline CDR1 SGHRS, CDR2 YFSETQ. The J segment lost 2 bases and the V segment lost 1 base, leaving 10 bases of the junction unmatched. This CDR3 is built from 17 residues.

The chain has TRBV19 and TRBJ1-2, with no clear D. The CDR3 is made up of 13 amino acids. Germline V gene sequence: CDR1 LNHDA, CDR2 SQIVND (reference sequence). Between the trimmed V and J ends, which lost 6 bases and 2 bases, there was a span of 10 bases. For the CDR3, the DNA is TGTGCCAGTAGACAAGTGCCAAACTATGGCTACACCTTC. Its translation is CASRQVPNYGYTF.